This T cell receptor (beta chain) was documented in a study of OX40 agonist ivuxolimab in advanced cancers. Overall study context: Clinicians treated patients with ivuxolimab, an agonistic anti-OX40 (CD134) antibody. Intravenous ivuxolimab was administered to patients every 2 weeks at 0.01 to 10 mg/kg. Partial response was recorded in three patients: one hepatocellular carcinoma and two cutaneous melanoma cases.

Clones were read by immunoSEQ multiplex PCR, and TCRdb kept only the in-frame ones, dropping some. The sample consists of about 69,000 clones, about 88% of them appearing once. This clone was found once. Trimming removed 5 bases at V and 9 bases at J, with 11 bases between. In germline, CDR1 is SGHNT, CDR2 YENEEA. The CDR3 length is 11 residues. This sequence joins TRBV11-3 and TRBJ2-7; no definite D call. The clonotype was recovered from an adult with an advanced solid tumor such as melanoma, head and neck, liver or kidney cancer. This specimen consisted of CD4+ or CD8+ T cells sorted from blood, obtained in a trial of the OX40 agonist ivuxolimab. CDR3 bases: TGTGCCAGCAGCCTAGGTGGATGGCAGTACTTC. Translation gives CASSLGGWQYF.